The present TCR beta chain was sequenced within a study of TET2 disruption in CD19-targeted CAR T cells (dated by TCRdb to the late 2010s). About the study as a whole: The number of samples was determined by the original clinical trial design and by which samples were available, and no additional inclusion criteria were applied.

Deep sequencing of the TCR beta chain was done using the immunoSEQ assay. Per the source publication's procedure: Only productive TCR beta rearrangements were used to calculate clonotype frequencies. The table was pulled from immuneACCESS by TCRdb, which kept in-frame rearrangements only. Such tables lose some clones; where checked, under half of the loss comes from unresolved V genes, and the rest has no known cause. V and J calls and clone size are as listed in that table; D and trimming were resolved from the DNA. The table for this sample shows under 30,000 clones. The top ten hold approximately 2% of the sample. Interpreted using the paper, the treatment or condition label stands for: autologous CTL019 cells: CD19 CAR with 4-1BB and CD3 zeta domains. TCR zeta and 4-1BB costimulatory signaling domains were incorporated into the CD19 CAR. T cells for CTL019 manufacturing were collected from peripheral blood by leukapheresis. The DNeasy Blood and Tissue Kit was used to extract genomic DNA from pre-infusion T cells, peripheral blood, or sorted post-infusion T cells.

The full study reports these points: The conclusions drawn about the patient's CAR T cells were based on extensive analysis of just one subject.

Looking up the germline V gene (reference sequence) yields CDR1 DFQATT and CDR2 SNEGSKA. The CDR3 contains 14 residues, cysteine and phenylalanine counted. Part of the CDR3 DNA is given, 33 bases translated from base 1. The germline V end is reduced by 6 bases and the J end by 6 bases; junction bases left unmatched: 11. With respect to this clone: The antigen this receptor binds is unknown. Read coverage stops 3 residues before the CDR3 terminus; the germline J gene supplies the remainder.

The receptor comes from a man between 70 and 80 years old with chronic lymphocytic leukemia. The sample here was CD8- CAR+ T cells sorted from cultured blood T cells, taken for CD19 CAR T cell therapy. The cell subset or site label here, explained by the study, means: CD8-negative CAR-positive T cells from the infusion product. The sequence joins TRBV20-1 to TRBJ1-2, and 9 junction bases match TRBD1. The CDR3 loop reads CSAGAPGTGNGYTF. CDR3 DNA (partial): TGCAGTGCCGGGGCACCCGGGACAGGGAATGGC.